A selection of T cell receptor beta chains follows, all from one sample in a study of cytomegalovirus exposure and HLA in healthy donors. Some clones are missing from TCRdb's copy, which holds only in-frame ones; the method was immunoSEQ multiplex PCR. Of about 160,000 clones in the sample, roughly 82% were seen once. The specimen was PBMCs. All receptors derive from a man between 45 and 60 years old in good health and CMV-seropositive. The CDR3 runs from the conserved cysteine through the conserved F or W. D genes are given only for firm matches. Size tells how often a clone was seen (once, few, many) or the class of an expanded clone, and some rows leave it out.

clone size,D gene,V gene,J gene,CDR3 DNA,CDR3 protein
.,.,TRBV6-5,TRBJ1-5,TGTGCCAGCGCTAATCCCCCTCGCGGTCAGCCCCAGCATTTT,CASANPPRGQPQHF
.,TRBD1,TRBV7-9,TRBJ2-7,TGTGCCAGCAGCAGAACCGGGACAGCTACCTACGAGCAGTACTTC,CASSRTGTATYEQYF
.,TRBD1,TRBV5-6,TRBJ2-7,TGTGCCAGCAGCTTTAGGGGACAGGGGTCCTACGAGCAGTACTTC,CASSFRGQGSYEQYF
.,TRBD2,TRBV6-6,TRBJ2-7,TGTGCCAGCAGTACCCCCGGGACTAGCGGCGAGCAGTACTTC,CASSTPGTSGEQYF
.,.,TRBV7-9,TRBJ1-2,TGTGCCAGCAGCTTAGGGGGGCAAGGAGGCTACACCTTC,CASSLGGQGGYTF
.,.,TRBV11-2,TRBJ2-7,TGTGCCAAGATTGGGCAGCGGTCCTACGAGCAGTACTTC,CAKIGQRSYEQYF
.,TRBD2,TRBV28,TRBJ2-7,TGTGCCAGCAGATATAGCGGGAGCGCTTACGAGCAGTACTTC,CASRYSGSAYEQYF
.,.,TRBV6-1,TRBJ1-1,TGTGCCAGCAGTGAACGTTTTGGACTTGGGAACACTGAAGCTTTCTTT,CASSERFGLGNTEAFF
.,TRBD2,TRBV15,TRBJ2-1,TGTGCCACCGGCAAGACAGTCGATCTAGCGGGGGTGAGGAATGAGCAGTTCTTC,CATGKTVDLAGVRNEQFF
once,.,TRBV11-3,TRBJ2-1,TGTGCCAGCAGCTTGGGACTCCACTACAATGAGCAGTTCTTC,CASSLGLHYNEQFF
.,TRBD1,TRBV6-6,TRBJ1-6,TGTGCCTCTCGAACAGGGGGTGAATCACCCCTCCACTTT,CASRTGGESPLHF
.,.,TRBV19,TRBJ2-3,TGTGCCAGTACAAGACAGCGAGCCACAGATACGCAGTATTTT,CASTRQRATDTQYF
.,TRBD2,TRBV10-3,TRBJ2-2,TGTGCCACCCTTTTAGCGGGACCTAACACCGGGGAGCTGTTTTTT,CATLLAGPNTGELFF
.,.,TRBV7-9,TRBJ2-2,TGTGCCAGCAGCTTAGACCGGGACTTAACCGGGGAGCTGTTTTTT,CASSLDRDLTGELFF
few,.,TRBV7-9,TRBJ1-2,TGTGCCAGCAGTCCATTCCCCAGGGGTGATGGCTACACCTTC,CASSPFPRGDGYTF
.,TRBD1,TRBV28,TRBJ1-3,TGTGCCAGCAGTTTAGGGACAGGGTTAACTGGAAACACCATATATTTT,CASSLGTGLTGNTIYF
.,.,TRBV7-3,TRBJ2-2,TGTGCCAGCAGGGATAATACAGGTCTTGGGTCCGGGGAGCTGTTTTTT,CASRDNTGLGSGELFF